The 6 T cell receptor beta chains below come from one sample, sequenced in a study of blood T cells in healthy people across ages. Then a second PCR, running roughly 7 to 11 cycles, was carried out with a sample-barcoded 5' primer and a J-beta primer mix. MiXCR was run by TCRdb on the 5' RACE reads, yielding one entry per CDR3 protein. The sample holds about 930,000 distinct CDR3 sequences, almost 30% seen once. These data also featured in a second study, about T cells of mothers and their children.

The sample consisted of blood. All receptors derive from a woman aged 40 to 49 in good health.

The CDR3 DNA follows: TGCGCCAGCAGCCCCGCTCCGGGGGGGGAAGAGACCCAGTACTTC. It encodes CASSPAPGGEETQYF. The chain employs TRBV5-1 and TRBJ2-5, with 8 bases lining up with TRBD2. V dropped 4 bases and J dropped 3; count of bases not matched to a gene: 8. The germline CDR1 and CDR2 sequences are SGHRS and YFSETQ. This CDR3 has 15 residues.

As concerns this clonotype: It may be a read error: a sequence one base away is much more abundant. The chain has TRBV5-1 and TRBJ2-5; D uncertain. CDR1 and CDR2 (germline): SGHRS, YFSETQ. V was cut by 4 bases and J by 0 bases, with 10 bases left in between. The CDR3 covers 14 residues. CDR3 bases: TGCGCCAGCAGCATCGACAACGACCAAGAGACCCAGTACTTC. Protein product: CASSIDNDQETQYF.

For this clonotype: Germline and junction disagree at one end, which may indicate a read error. The chain employs TRBV5-1 and TRBJ2-7, with 7 bases lining up with TRBD2. Germline-derived CDR1 and CDR2 are SGHRS and YFSETQ. The CDR3 loop spans 14 amino acids. CDR3 DNA: TGCGCCAGCAGCTTGGCACTAGCGCCCTACGAACAGTACTTC. As protein: CASSLALAPYEQYF.

This clonotype was picked up a small number of times. This chain links TRBV12-3 or TRBV12-4 with TRBJ2-3; 7 nucleotides align to TRBD2. The CDR3 is made up of 17 amino acids. J was trimmed by 6 bases and V by 7 bases; bases with no gene match: 19. CDR3 in DNA: TGTGCCAGCAACGCGAGGGGCGGGGGACCCCATGGGGATACGCAGTATTTT. Its protein is CASNARGGGPHGDTQYF.

Turning to this clonotype: A much bigger clone sits one base away, suggesting this may be a read error. The chain joins TRBV7-2 to TRBJ2-5; TRBD2 might be the D (7 bases). This CDR3 has 14 residues. The V end lost 5 bases, the J end lost 5 bases, and 15 bases lay between the germline ends. Germline CDR1 is SGHTA and CDR2 is FQGNSA. The CDR3 region is CASSPPGRGETQYF. The CDR3 bases are TGTGCCAGCAGCCCCCCGGGGAGGGGGGAGACCCAGTACTTC.

The rearrangement uses TRBV18 and TRBJ1-4, with D unclear. The CDR3 extends over 17 amino acids. Germline V gene lookup returns CDR1 KGHSH and CDR2 LQKENI. The V end lost 1 base, the J end lost 0 bases, and 12 bases lay between the germline ends. As DNA, the CDR3 is TGTGCCAGCTCACCACAGCTGGGTGCGGCAACTAATGAAAAACTGTTTTTT. Translation: CASSPQLGAATNEKLFF.